Listed here is a single T cell receptor beta chain. Its antigen target is currently unknown. Base qualities were left out, and no much larger clone turns up one base away. The sample originates from a study of shared clonotypes between healthy human individuals (dated by TCRdb to about 2020). Regarding the complete study: The cohort included a few men and a couple of women between 18 and 49 years of age. For each donor, three plates each were used for CD4 naive and CD4 memory, two plates were used for CD8 naive, and one plate was used for CD8 memory. To estimate repertoire size and how much clonotypes are shared between individuals, the study performed deep sequencing of blood TCR repertoires from a few healthy adults. To increase sequencing depth and limit assay-specific biases, different laboratories used diverse techniques to prepare libraries and sequence TCR repertoires. Per donor, leukapheresis produced somewhere between about 0.94 and 8.9 billion PBMCs. Overall study results and their limits: Compared with non-shared clonotypes, the clonotypes found in all four sorted-subset donors had higher generation probabilities. Only blood was sampled, and tissue TCR repertoires likely differ from those in blood. Sharing across four donors was observed for approximately 4.6% of naive CD4, 3% to 3.5% of naive CD8, about 2.3% of memory CD4, and approximately 0.41% of memory CD8 clonotypes. Pairwise subsampling indicated that sequencing depth was expected to affect the degree of clonotype sharing among donors. Larger estimated clonotype richness was generally found for naive subsets than for memory subsets. Incomplete sequencing was indicated by rarefaction of sorted-subset datasets, despite the large sequencing depth. Because the study included a small number of donors, the genetic and exposure-history diversity represented was limited.

Using the deep immunoSEQ assay, TCR CDR3 regions were amplified from genomic DNA by multiplex PCR. Extracted genomic DNA from each cell subset was spread evenly across all wells of several immunoSEQ 96-well plates, with each plate serving as a replicate. For sorted subsets, 200 to 250 ng of genomic DNA, equivalent to some 33,000 T cell genomes, went into each replicate PCR. Purified libraries were quantified with a Qubit 3.0 fluorometer, sized on a Bioanalyzer 2100, and re-quantified with the KAPA Library Quantification kit. Each immunoSEQ 96-well plate was sequenced on its own single-read 150-cycle Illumina NextSeq 550 flow cell. Per the original workflow: The immunoSEQ output contained only junctional sequences without quality scores, so filtering could not match that applied to full-length reads. Sequences were annotated with PyIR, a Python wrapper for IgBLAST v1.9, and V/J genes and CDR3 were assigned using IMGT germline references. Reads were filtered out if the reads had weak V/J assignments (E-value above 1e-6), no CDR3, stop codons, out-of-frame junctions, or ambiguous translated residues. V3J clonotypes were defined as sequences sharing the same inferred V gene, J gene, and CDR3 amino acid sequence. Percentage overlap between repertoires was calculated by dividing the number of shared unique clonotypes by the size of the smaller repertoire. RTK rarefaction, the Chao1 estimator, and Recon v2.1 estimates of unobserved clonotypes were used to assess repertoire richness. Generation probabilities for all TCRbeta clonotypes obtained by the gDNA method from several donors were computed using OLGA. Entries here come from immuneACCESS through TCRdb and include only in-frame sequences with V and J called. Some clones fail to appear in such tables; in the studies checked, an unresolved V gene covers under half of the shortfall, and the cause of the remainder is unknown. V, J and clone size reflect that table, while D and trimming were determined from the DNA. The sample data list some 2 million clones, and just under 95% of these were observed just once. Roughly 1% of the sample is in the top ten clones.

The germline V end is reduced by 4 bases and the J end by 0 bases; junction bases left unmatched: 3. For CDR1 and CDR2, the germline V gene lists SGHTA and FQGTGA. Its CDR3 holds 15 amino acids, cysteine through phenylalanine. The kept DNA is CDR3 alone, 45 bases in frame from the first base. CD8 naive samples were obtained by positive selection for CCR7 among CD45RO-negative cells, yielding a CD45RA+CCR7+ population from which TemRA cells were excluded. The donors were healthy, HIV-negative adults with no recently reported acute infections or vaccinations. Only Caucasian adults living in Nashville, Tennessee, USA were represented among the donors. Blood was collected by leukapheresis, and PBMCs were isolated by Ficoll-Histopaque density gradient centrifugation and then cryopreserved in liquid nitrogen vapor phase. Analytical flow cytometry was used to check the purity and quantity of each magnetically sorted T cell population. From each sorted fraction, genomic DNA was isolated and quantified by UV absorbance on a Nanodrop 2000c.

The chain couples TRBV7-3 to TRBJ2-1, and 7 junction bases match TRBD2. The receptor comes from a man between 18 and 29 years old in good health. The sample comprised naive CD8+ T cells sorted from blood. This specimen's cell subset or site label, per the study, means: CD45RA+CCR7+. In nucleotide form, the sequence is TGTGCCAGCAGCTGGGGGGGTCACTCCTACAATGAGCAGTTCTTC. Its translation reads: CASSWGGHSYNEQFF.